This T cell receptor (beta chain) was recovered during a study of T cell responses to AZD1222 COVID-19 vaccine (dated by TCRdb to the early 2020s). Regarding the complete study: AZD1222 recipients with second doses at about 4 weeks or about 12 weeks were pooled, because spike-specific TCR depth and breadth did not differ between schedules. Trial participants were enrolled by age into subgroups of 18-55, 56-69 and 70-plus years, and approximately 150, 30 and 60 TCR-sequenced participants, respectively, were included in these subgroups. A total of more than 230 trial participants underwent TCR sequencing, of whom some 210 received two doses of AZD1222 and around 25 received two doses of the MenACWY control vaccine.

As to this clone: No antigen is known for it. No quality values exist for individual bases; no much larger clone is one base distant.

The junction carries 16 bases between V and J, which are trimmed by 5 bases and 0 bases respectively. From cysteine to phenylalanine, the CDR3 is 16 amino acids long. Just the 48-base CDR3 DNA is kept, in frame starting at base 1. CDR1 SGHTA and CDR2 FQGNSA are derived from the germline V gene. Study-wide findings and limitations: Participants were mostly white British and included more females than males, and it was suggested by the authors that clonal diversity may have been underestimated. Vaccine-associated CD4 TCRs spanned the whole spike protein, with dominant responses in regions 160-218 and 743-854. Conclusions about previously exposed vaccinees are limited because only a handful of AZD1222 recipients were SARS-CoV-2 seropositive at baseline. After two AZD1222 doses, both the breadth and the depth of spike-specific TCRs were significantly higher than at day 0 and than in MenACWY recipients. In the small 56-69-year group, the increase in depth fell short of significance, most likely because of low power. Reportedly, almost half of the unique spike-specific TCRs recognized epitopes lying outside the regions that are mutated in the B.1.351 and B.1.1.7 variants. No day 14 peak-response samples were available, so repertoires were characterized only after the peak T cell response.

The intended sense of this specimen's time point label: baseline before first vaccination. The vaccinee samples were drawn from two UK trials, COV001 and COV002, one of which was a single-blind randomized controlled phase 2/3 trial testing AZD1222 (ChAdOx1 nCoV-19) in healthy adults. For TCRbeta chain sequencing, PBMC samples from trial participants were taken at day 0 and at day 28 after the second dose. The CDR3 regions of human TCRbeta chains were subjected to immunosequencing. As for how the authors treated the data: Repertoire TCRs were matched against a reference library of SARS-CoV-2-specific TCRs generated with the MIRA antigen-specificity platform. Breadth was defined as the fraction of unique TCRs that were SARS-CoV-2-associated. Depth was defined as the fraction of total T cells that were SARS-CoV-2-associated. Using the MIRA data, each spike-specific TCR was mapped to the spike region that the TCR reacts to and placed in a CD4 or CD8 class. Log10-transformed breadth and depth values were compared by one-way ANOVA with Sidak's multiple comparisons tests. TCRdb holds this immuneACCESS table with in-frame rearrangements only. Some clones are missing; in checked studies, unresolved V genes explain under half, and the rest has no known cause. That table gives V, J and clone size, and the DNA gave D and trimming. Across this sample there are fewer than 130,000 clones, with approximately 85% seen only once. The leading ten clones occupy about 4.6% of the sample.

The rearranged segments are TRBV7-2 and TRBJ1-1; tentative D gene TRBD1, with 6 bases matching. Sequenced here: peripheral blood, sampled on day 0 of AZD1222 vaccination. The TCR comes from an adult in good health. The DNA sequence follows: TGTGCCAGCAGCGCCCTCCGGGGGGGCATGAACACTGAAGCTTTCTTT. Its translation reads: CASSALRGGMNTEAFF.